This T cell receptor (beta chain) is from a study of blood T cell repertoires in COVID-19. Libraries were prepared by immunoSEQ multiplex PCR; TCRdb keeps only in-frame clonotypes and omits some of them. The profile covers about 150,000 clones, with approximately 80% appearing a single time and around 6.2% taken by the ten largest. The CDR3 consists of 13 residues. V was pared by 3 bases and J by 4 bases, with 8 bases between. Germline values: CDR1 SEHNR, CDR2 FQNEAQ (reference sequence). The receptor comes from a woman between 40 and 55 years old who had recovered from COVID-19. The specimen was PBMCs or T cells enriched from blood (not recorded which). The chain carries TRBV7-9 and TRBJ2-3; unclear D gene. The CDR3 here is CASSFIGADTQYF. The CDR3, as DNA: TGTGCCAGCAGCTTTATAGGAGCAGATACGCAGTATTTT.